This T cell receptor (beta chain) originates from a study of shared clonotypes between healthy human individuals. At the level of the study: Three plates each covered CD4 naive and memory; CD8 naive two, CD8 memory one.

V lost 6 bases, J lost 5 bases, and 7 bases lay in between. There are 11 residues in the CDR3. The germline V gene encodes CDR1 SNHLY and CDR2 FYNNEI. Repertoires were generated with immunoSEQ multiplex PCR, while TCRdb's copy carries only in-frame clones and drops some. Altogether roughly 700,000 clones are present, less than 85% being singletons, with the ten largest covering roughly 1.7%. This chain links TRBV2 with TRBJ1-2; D is ambiguous. The sequenced sample was memory CD4+ T cells sorted from blood. Regarding subset: CD45RA-negative fraction. The source of this sequence is a woman in her 30s in good health. CDR3 DNA: TGTGCCAGCAGGGACGGATATGGCTACACCTTC. Translation gives CASRDGYGYTF.